The 8 T cell receptor beta chains below come from one sample, sequenced in a study of cytomegalovirus exposure and HLA in healthy donors. Amplification used 60 Vbeta primers and 13 Jbeta primers. The table came from immunoSEQ multiplex PCR; TCRdb's copy has only in-frame clones and leaves some out. The sample consists of roughly 170,000 clones, 84% of them appearing once. Sequences were obtained from PBMCs. The source is a man aged 18 to 29 in good health and CMV-seronegative.

As concerns this clone: The sample carries other DNA sequences with the same CDR3. The chain carries TRBV19 and TRBJ2-7; 9 bases are a match to TRBD2. With V trimmed by 3 bases and J by 0 bases, 3 bases remained unmatched. Germline values: CDR1 LNHDA, CDR2 SQIVND (reference sequence). The CDR3 totals 15 residues. The CDR3 here is CASSIVSGSSYEQYF. The CDR3 bases are TGTGCCAGTAGTATTGTTAGCGGGAGCTCCTACGAGCAGTACTTC.

V and J are TRBV4-3 and TRBJ1-2; TRBD1 matches 8 bases. This CDR3 comprises 15 residues. The V segment lost 3 bases and the J segment 4 bases; nucleotides outside the gene matches: 7. The V gene's germline CDR1 is LGHNA and CDR2 YSLEER. The chain's CDR3 is CASSHIGQGVYGYTF. The CDR3 region has the DNA TGCGCCAGCAGCCATATCGGACAGGGCGTCTATGGCTACACCTTC.

Concerning this clone: At one boundary the junction diverges from the germline segment, which might be a read error. The CDR3 here is CASSRDRGSDEQYF. The CDR3 region has the DNA TGTGCCAGCAGCAGGGACAGGGGCTCCGACGAGCAGTACTTC. The V and J genes are TRBV5-8 and TRBJ2-5, with TRBD1 matching over 10 bases. The J call is doubtful: the DNA matches TRBJ2-7 better. Germline V CDR1 and CDR2: SGHTS, YDEGEE. The CDR3 runs to 14 residues.

V gene TRBV10-2 combines with J gene TRBJ2-7, with D tentatively TRBD2 (6 bases). Germline V gene data show CDR1 as WSHSY and CDR2 as SAAADI. This CDR3 is built from 15 residues. Deletions cut 8 bases from V and 0 bases from J, with 17 bases between. The CDR3 sequence is CASHRGKGYSYEQYF. The CDR3 DNA is TGCGCCAGCCACCGCGGGAAGGGATACTCCTACGAGCAGTACTTC.

CDR3 DNA sequence: TGTGCCAGCAGCCCCTTCAGCGCACTGGTCTACGAGCAGTACTTC. Translation gives CASSPFSALVYEQYF. V gene TRBV7-9 combines with J gene TRBJ2-7, with no clear D. Germline V gene data show CDR1 as SEHNR and CDR2 as FQNEAQ (reference sequence). This CDR3 spans 15 amino acids. Trimming removed 5 bases at V and 3 bases at J, with 17 bases between.

V is TRBV15 and J is TRBJ2-7, with 8 bases lining up with TRBD1. The CDR3 is made up of 16 amino acids. CDR1 is LNHNV, CDR2 YYDKDF, per germline (reference sequence). The V segment lost 0 bases and the J segment 6 bases; nucleotides outside the gene matches: 10. The CDR3 is CATSRDHGAGGLEQYF. CDR3 DNA sequence: TGTGCCACCAGCAGAGATCACGGCGCAGGGGGCCTCGAGCAGTACTTC.

The chain employs TRBV19 and TRBJ2-1; the D gene is possibly TRBD2 (5 bases). The V and J ends lost 10 bases and 0 bases respectively, with 16 bases between them. The CDR3 is 15 amino acids. Germline lookup yields CDR1 LNHDA and CDR2 SQIVND (reference sequence). The DNA of the CDR3 is TGTGCCACCCAAGGACTGTGGGGCTCCTACAATGAGCAGTTCTTC. Protein: CATQGLWGSYNEQFF.

This chain connects TRBV9 to TRBJ2-2; TRBD2 matches 9 bases. Germline CDR1 is SGDLS and CDR2 is YYNGEE. The CDR3 has 18 amino acids. V shed 2 bases and J 1 base; nucleotides not matched to a gene: 9. CDR3 residues: CASSVALAGFGNTGELFF. The CDR3, as DNA: TGTGCCAGCAGCGTGGCTCTAGCGGGGTTCGGGAACACCGGGGAGCTGTTTTTT.